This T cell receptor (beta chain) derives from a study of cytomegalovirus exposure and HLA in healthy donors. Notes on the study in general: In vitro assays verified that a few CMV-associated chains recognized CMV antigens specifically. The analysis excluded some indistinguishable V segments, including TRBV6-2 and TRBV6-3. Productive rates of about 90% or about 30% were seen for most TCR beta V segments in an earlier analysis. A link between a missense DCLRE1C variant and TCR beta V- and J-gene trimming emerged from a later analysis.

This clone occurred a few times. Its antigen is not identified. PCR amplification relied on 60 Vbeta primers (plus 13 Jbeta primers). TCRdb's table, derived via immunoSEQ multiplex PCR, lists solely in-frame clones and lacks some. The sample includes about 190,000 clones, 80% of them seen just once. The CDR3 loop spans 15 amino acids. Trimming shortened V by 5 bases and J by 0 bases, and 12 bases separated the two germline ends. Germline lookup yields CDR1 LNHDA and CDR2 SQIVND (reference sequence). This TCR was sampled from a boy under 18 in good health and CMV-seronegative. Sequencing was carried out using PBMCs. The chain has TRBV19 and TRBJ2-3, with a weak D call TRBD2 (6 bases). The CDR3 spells CASSPGTGSTDTQYF. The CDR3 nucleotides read TGTGCCAGTAGTCCCGGGACTGGTAGCACAGATACGCAGTATTTT. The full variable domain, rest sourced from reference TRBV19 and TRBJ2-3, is DGGITQSPKYLFRKEGQNVTLSCEQNLNHDAMYWYRQDPGQGLRLIYYSQIVNDFQKGDIAEGYSVSREKKESFPLTVTSAQKNPTAFYLCASSPGTGSTDTQYFGPGTRLTVL.